The 27 T cell receptor beta chains in this list originate from one sample, sequenced in a study of blood T cells in healthy people across ages. PCR was performed a second time for roughly 7 to 11 cycles using a sample-barcoded 5' primer and a J-beta primer mix. TCRdb processed the 5' RACE reads anew with MiXCR; each CDR3 protein has one entry. This sample carries about 770,000 distinct CDR3 sequences, 44% of them seen once, and the ten largest clones take roughly a fifth. The sequencing input was blood. These receptors all stem from a man between 60 and 75 years old in good health.

This clonotype was recorded at least ten times. The V call is TRBV25-1, the J call TRBJ1-2; a weak D match, TRBD1 (5 bases). The germline V and J ends were trimmed by 8 bases and 8 bases, with 12 bases remaining between them. The germline V gene encodes CDR1 MGHDK and CDR2 SYGVNS. The CDR3 spans 11 residues. This chain's CDR3 is CASEMGEGYTF. The CDR3 DNA sequence: TGTGCCAGCGAAATGGGGGAAGGCTACACCTTC.

This clonotype was picked up a small number of times. The chain joins TRBV4-1 to TRBJ2-1, with D uncertain. Germline lookup yields CDR1 MGHRA and CDR2 YSYEKL. The V end was cut by 2 bases, the J end by 15 bases, with 20 bases between. The CDR3 covers 14 residues. The CDR3 loop reads CASSQRSSSEVRFF. The CDR3 region has the DNA TGCGCCAGCAGCCAACGATCGAGTTCGGAAGTGCGGTTCTTC.

The chain employs TRBV11-2 and TRBJ2-3; 10 bases align to TRBD2. With 3 bases clipped from V and 5 bases from J, the junction kept 11 bases outside the gene matches. Germline CDR1 SGHAT, CDR2 FQNNGV. The CDR3 is made up of 17 amino acids. The DNA for the CDR3 is TGTGCCAGCAGCTTCCCACCAGCGGGGGGGCGGGGAGATACGCAGTATTTT. Protein product: CASSFPPAGGRGDTQYF.

The rearrangement joins TRBV7-2 to TRBJ1-1, with D uncertain. Germline values: CDR1 SGHTA, CDR2 FQGNSA. The CDR3 has 16 residues. Trimming shortened V by 4 bases and J by 0 bases, and 15 bases separated the two germline ends. The CDR3 region is CASSSVARNMNTEAFF. The CDR3 DNA sequence: TGTGCCAGCAGCTCAGTTGCCAGGAACATGAACACTGAAGCTTTCTTT.

The V and J genes are TRBV10-3 and TRBJ2-5; 7 bases fit TRBD2. CDR1 is ENHRY, CDR2 SYGVKD, per germline. This CDR3 has 16 amino acids. V lost 1 base, J lost 11 bases, and 16 bases stayed unmatched. CDR3 region: CAISELVGRKRDEQYF. The CDR3 DNA follows: TGTGCCATCAGTGAGTTAGTAGGTCGGAAGCGGGATGAGCAGTACTTC.

This clonotype came up once. This sequence joins TRBV20-1 and TRBJ1-4; weak D call: TRBD1 (6 bases). The length of the CDR3 is 17 residues. Per the germline V gene, CDR1 is DFQATT and CDR2 is SNEGSKA (reference sequence). V was cut by 3 bases and J by 2 bases, with 19 bases left in between. The CDR3 here is CSARNTGKGITNEKLFF. The CDR3 DNA follows: TGCAGTGCTAGGAATACAGGGAAAGGGATTACTAATGAAAAACTGTTTTTT.

V and J are TRBV3-1 and TRBJ1-1; TRBD1 matches 8 bases. The CDR3 is 17 amino acids. CDR1 and CDR2 from the germline V gene are LGHDT and YNNKEL (reference sequence). The ends lost 5 bases at V and 0 bases at J; junction bases unmatched: 11. CDR3 sequence: CASSSSRQGIVNTEAFF. CDR3 DNA: TGTGCCAGCAGCTCCAGCAGACAGGGGATCGTGAACACTGAAGCTTTCTTT.

The sample holds a few counts of this clonotype. The chain uses TRBV3-1 and TRBJ1-2, with D perhaps matching TRBD1 (6 bases). The germline CDR1 and CDR2 sequences are LGHDT and YNNKEL (reference sequence). The ends were cut back, 2 bases at V and 8 bases at J, with 15 bases in the middle. This CDR3 region has 14 residues. In DNA form, the CDR3 reads TGTGCCAGCAGCCAACAAACAGGGTTTAGAGGCTACACCTTC. Protein sequence: CASSQQTGFRGYTF.

This clonotype was picked up many times. This chain links TRBV9 with TRBJ2-7, with TRBD1 matching over 10 bases. Germline V gene data show CDR1 as SGDLS and CDR2 as YYNGEE. The CDR3 runs 14 residues. Unmatched junction bases numbered 2, after V lost 3 bases and J lost 2 bases. Written as DNA, the CDR3 is TGTGCCAGCAGCGGGGGACAGGGGCCCTACGAGCAGTACTTC. It yields the protein CASSGGQGPYEQYF.

The J gene is TRBJ1-2, the V gene TRBV12-3 or TRBV12-4; 8 bases match TRBD1. The ends lost 5 bases at V and 4 bases at J; junction bases unmatched: 6. This CDR3 is built from 14 residues. CDR3 in amino acids: CASSTRGRSYGYTF. The CDR3 DNA reads as TGTGCCAGCAGTACCAGGGGGCGAAGCTATGGCTACACCTTC.

This clonotype has just a few counts. The J gene is TRBJ2-5, the V gene TRBV12-3 or TRBV12-4; TRBD1 matches 7 bases. The CDR3 is 18 amino acids. J lost 5 bases, V lost 6 bases, and 21 bases had no gene match. The CDR3 loop reads CASSPTEPKRGRGETQYF. The CDR3 bases are TGTGCCAGCAGCCCAACCGAACCCAAAAGGGGGCGAGGCGAGACCCAGTACTTC.

This clonotype was picked up a small number of times. The rearrangement uses TRBV20-1 and TRBJ2-5; 8 bases are a match to TRBD1. The DNA end lines up better with TRBJ2-7; the J call may be wrong. Germline-derived CDR1 and CDR2 are DFQATT and SNEGSKA (reference sequence). There are 14 residues in the CDR3. CDR3 sequence (DNA): TGCAGTGCTGACAATCAGGGGGCGCGGTACGAGCAGTACTTC. Translated: CSADNQGARYEQYF.

The chain recombines TRBV7-2 with TRBJ2-7, with 8 bases matching TRBD2. CDR1 is SGHTA, CDR2 FQGNSA, per germline. This CDR3 is 16 amino acids long. With 2 bases clipped from V and 7 bases from J, the junction kept 13 bases outside the gene matches. CDR3 region: CASSLILAGRHNEQYF. The CDR3, as DNA: TGTGCCAGCAGCTTAATATTAGCGGGGCGTCATAATGAGCAGTACTTC.

This rearrangement joins TRBV10-3 to TRBJ2-2; TRBD1 matches 7 bases. The CDR3 sequence is 14 residues long. J was trimmed by 6 bases and V by 6 bases; bases with no gene match: 7. CDR1 and CDR2 (germline): ENHRY, SYGVKD. Here the CDR3 reads CAIRPSTGAGELFF. Written as DNA, the CDR3 is TGTGCCATCAGACCTAGTACAGGGGCCGGGGAGCTGTTTTTT.

CDR3 region: CASSQDSRTGGLVYTF. DNA for the CDR3: TGCGCCAGCAGCCAAGATTCGAGGACAGGGGGCCTGGTCTACACCTTC. This chain links TRBV4-1 with TRBJ1-2; 11 nucleotides agree with TRBD1. Per germline, CDR1 MGHRA and CDR2 YSYEKL. The J segment lost 10 bases and the V segment lost 0 bases, leaving 10 bases of the junction unmatched. The CDR3 has 16 residues.

The count of this clonotype is one. The gene calls are TRBV20-1 and TRBJ2-5, with 11 positions matching TRBD2. Unmatched junction bases numbered 21, after V lost 6 bases and J lost 6 bases. The CDR3 spans 18 residues. Germline V CDR1 and CDR2: DFQATT, SNEGSKA (reference sequence). CDR3 coding DNA: TGCAGTGCCCCTCGGGCTAGCGGGGGGCCCGAGGCCTCAAAGACCCAGTACTTC. This encodes CSAPRASGGPEASKTQYF.

The J gene is TRBJ2-6, the V gene TRBV6-6, with 7 bases identical to TRBD1. J lost 0 bases, V lost 6 bases, and 8 bases had no gene match. CDR1 MNHNY and CDR2 SVGAGI come from the germline V gene (reference sequence). The CDR3 spans 17 residues. The CDR3 nucleotides are TGTGCCAGCAGCCCGACAGGGCTCCGCTCTGGGGCCAACGTCCTGACTTTC. Protein: CASSPTGLRSGANVLTF.

This sequence joins TRBV28 and TRBJ1-2; no definite D call. This CDR3 comprises 16 residues. The germline V and J ends were trimmed by 4 bases and 8 bases, with 23 bases remaining between them. The germline V gene encodes CDR1 MDHEN and CDR2 SYDVKM. CDR3 sequence reads: CASSSYYIIRRAGYTF. In nucleotides, the CDR3 is TGTGCCAGCAGTTCGTACTACATCATACGCCGGGCCGGCTACACCTTC.

The rearrangement uses TRBV12-3 or TRBV12-4 and TRBJ1-1; D perhaps matches TRBD1 (5 bases). CDR3 length equals 14 residues. The ends were cut back, 1 base at V and 1 base at J, with 7 bases in the middle. The CDR3 loop is CASSLGTPNTEAFF. The CDR3 DNA is TGTGCCAGCAGTTTAGGGACACCGAACACTGAAGCTTTCTTT.

This clonotype has more than one count but fewer than ten. CDR3 in DNA: TGCAGTGTCTCTCCAGGGGAAAACGAGCAGTACTTC. Translated, it gives CSVSPGENEQYF. This chain joins TRBV20-1 and TRBJ2-7; TRBD1 might be the D (6 bases). The CDR3 totals 12 residues. The germline CDR1 and CDR2 sequences are DFQATT and SNEGSKA (reference sequence). Trimming took 7 bases from V and 5 from J, leaving 15 bases between them.

The chain uses TRBV6-2 or TRBV6-3 and TRBJ2-7; D call uncertain. This CDR3 is 14 amino acids long. From germline, CDR1 is MNHEY and CDR2 SVGEGT. V shed 2 bases and J shed 0 bases, with 8 bases lying between them. The CDR3, as DNA: TGTGCCAGCAGTTACCCACTTTCCTCCTACGAGCAGTACTTC. This codes for CASSYPLSSYEQYF.

Only a few counts were recorded for this clonotype. V usage is TRBV9 and J usage is TRBJ2-7; no clear D. CDR3 size: 15 residues. Per germline, CDR1 SGDLS and CDR2 YYNGEE. Trimming took off 0 bases at V and 1 base at J, with 11 bases between the two ends. The CDR3 is CASSVGPEISYEQYF. CDR3 bases: TGTGCCAGCAGCGTAGGGCCAGAAATTTCCTACGAGCAGTACTTC.

This clonotype was picked up one time. The chain joins TRBV5-1 to TRBJ1-1; 8 bases line up with TRBD1. The ends lost 4 bases at V and 6 bases at J; junction bases unmatched: 8. CDR3 length equals 14 residues. Germline lookup yields CDR1 SGHRS and CDR2 YFSETQ. The CDR3 loop is CASSAGTGMAEAFF. In DNA, the CDR3 is TGCGCCAGCAGCGCCGGGACAGGAATGGCTGAAGCTTTCTTT. Looking up the rest from reference TRBV5-1 and TRBJ1-1 gives the full variable domain: KAGVTQTPRYLIKTRGQQVTLSCSPISGHRSVSWYQQTPGQGLQFLFEYFSETQRNKGNFPGRFSGRQFSNSRSEMNVSTLELGDSALYLCASSAGTGMAEAFFGQGTRLTVV.

To note about this clonotype: Mismatch with germline at one junction end may stem from a read error. The chain couples TRBV20-1 to TRBJ1-2, with TRBD1 matching 8 bases. There are 16 residues in the CDR3. Germline assignment: CDR1 DFQATT and CDR2 SNEGSKA (reference sequence). CDR3 DNA: TGCAGTGCTAGAGATCAGAGGACAGGGCTTAACTATGGCCACACCTTC. Translation: CSARDQRTGLNYGHTF.

This clonotype has just one count. The chain is built from TRBV6-2 or TRBV6-3 and TRBJ2-2, with a weak D call TRBD1 (6 bases). The germline V gene has CDR1 MNHEY and CDR2 SVGEGT. This CDR3 region has 14 residues. Trimming removed 10 bases at V and 5 bases at J, with 17 bases between. The CDR3 protein is CAIRTNRATGELFF. Here the CDR3 DNA reads TGTGCCATCAGAACCAACAGGGCTACCGGGGAGCTGTTTTTT.

The V call is TRBV7-2, the J call TRBJ2-7; D unclear. Germline CDR1 and CDR2: SGHTA and FQGNSA. This CDR3 is built from 12 residues. Trimming shortened V by 3 bases and J by 7 bases, and 10 bases separated the two germline ends. The CDR3: CASSFLRKEQYF. For the CDR3, the DNA is TGTGCCAGCAGCTTCCTACGGAAAGAGCAGTACTTC.

This clonotype has just one count. One base away lies a much larger clone, so this may be a sequencing read error. This chain joins TRBV7-9 and TRBJ2-5, with D perhaps being TRBD1 or TRBD2 (5 bases each). CDR1 is SEHNR and CDR2 is FQNEAQ in the germline V gene (reference sequence). V was shortened by 4 bases and J by 11 bases, with 26 bases between the two germline ends. The CDR3 spans 16 residues. DNA for the CDR3: TGTGCCAGCAGCTCTGGACGGGGTGGGGGATACCAAGAGCAGTACTTC. It translates to CASSSGRGGGYQEQYF. The full variable domain, completed using reference TRBV7-9 and TRBJ2-5, is DTGVSQNPRHKITKRGQNVTFRCDPISEHNRLYWYRQTLGQGPEFLTYFQNEAQLEKSRLLSDRFSAERPKGSFSTLEIQRTEQGDSAMYLCASSSGRGGGYQEQYFGPGTRLLVL.